This entry describes one T cell receptor beta chain. The antigen is undetermined. Germline V gene sequence: CDR1 SGHTA, CDR2 FQGNSA. The CDR3 runs to 15 residues. V was pared by 5 bases and J by 10 bases, with 14 bases of the junction left unmatched. This entry is derived from a study of post-analysis software for immune sequencing data. Study-wide points: Patients used roughly five TRBV segments, including TRBV5-6, TRBV5-1 and TRBV20-1, more often than controls. The F measure placed samples prepared in the same batch into strongly shared clusters. Normalized Chao1 diversity was significantly reduced in patients versus controls.

Unique molecular identifiers had been added to the TCR beta cDNA libraries. From the PCR reads, TCRdb called clonotypes with MiXCR, one entry per CDR3 protein. Of roughly 730,000 distinct CDR3 sequences in the sample, about 32% are singletons; the top ten hold approximately 0.55%. The chain couples TRBV7-2 to TRBJ2-1; 7 bases align to TRBD1. Source material: blood. This clonotype was obtained from a girl aged 10-17 years with multiple sclerosis. The CDR3 spells CASSRSGQNSYEQFF. In DNA, the CDR3 is TGTGCCAGCAGCCGATCGGGACAGAATTCCTACGAGCAGTTCTTC.